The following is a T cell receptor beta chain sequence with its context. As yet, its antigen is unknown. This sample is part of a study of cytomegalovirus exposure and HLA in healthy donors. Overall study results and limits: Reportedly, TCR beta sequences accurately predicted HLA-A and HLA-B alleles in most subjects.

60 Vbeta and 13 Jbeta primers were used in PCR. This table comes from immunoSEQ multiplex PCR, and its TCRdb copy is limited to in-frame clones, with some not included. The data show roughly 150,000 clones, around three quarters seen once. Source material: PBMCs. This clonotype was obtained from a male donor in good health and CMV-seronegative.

CDR3 protein: CSVARAGANVLTF. As DNA, the CDR3 is TGCAGCGTTGCGAGGGCTGGGGCCAACGTCCTGACTTTC. V is TRBV29-1 and J is TRBJ2-6; TRBD2 is a possible D gene (5 bases). The germline gives CDR1 SQVTM, CDR2 ANQGSEA. The CDR3 is 13 amino acids. Between the trimmed V and J ends, which lost 4 bases and 2 bases, there was a span of 6 bases.